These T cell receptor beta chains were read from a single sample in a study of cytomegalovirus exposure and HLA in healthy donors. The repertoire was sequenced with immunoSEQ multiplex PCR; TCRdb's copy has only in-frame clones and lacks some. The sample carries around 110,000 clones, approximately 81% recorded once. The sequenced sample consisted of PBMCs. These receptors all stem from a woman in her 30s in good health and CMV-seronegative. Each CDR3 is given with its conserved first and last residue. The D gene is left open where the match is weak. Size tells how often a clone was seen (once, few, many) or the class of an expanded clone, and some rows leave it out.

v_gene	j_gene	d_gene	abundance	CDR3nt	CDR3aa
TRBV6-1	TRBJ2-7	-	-	TGTGCCAGCAGCACAGGACGTAACGCCTACGAGCAGTACTTC	CASSTGRNAYEQYF
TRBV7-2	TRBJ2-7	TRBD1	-	TGTGCCAGCACCCTAAACCCGGGGACAGGCCCCAGGAACGAGCAGTACTTC	CASTLNPGTGPRNEQYF
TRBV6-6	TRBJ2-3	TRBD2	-	TGTGCCAGCACCCCTAGCGGTTCTAGCACAGATACGCAGTATTTT	CASTPSGSSTDTQYF
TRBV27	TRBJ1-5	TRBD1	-	TGTGCCAGCAGCCCCGACAGGGAAGTTACTCAGCCCCAGCATTTT	CASSPDREVTQPQHF
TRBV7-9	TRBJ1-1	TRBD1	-	TGTTCCAGCAGCTTTTTTAGGCCCGCGCAGGGGGCCACTGAAGCTTTCTTT	CSSSFFRPAQGATEAFF
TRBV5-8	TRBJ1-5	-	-	TGTGCCAGCAGCAAGGGGACAAATAGCAATCAGCCCCAGCATTTT	CASSKGTNSNQPQHF
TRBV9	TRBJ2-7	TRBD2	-	TGTGCCAGCAGCCCCCCGAGCAGCGGGAGGGGCGAGCAGTACTTC	CASSPPSSGRGEQYF
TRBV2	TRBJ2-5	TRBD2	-	TGTGCCAGCAGTGAAGCCCGGACTAGCGGGAGGACGGGTATACAAGAGACCCAGTACTTC	CASSEARTSGRTGIQETQYF
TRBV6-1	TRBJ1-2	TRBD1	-	TGTGCCAGCAGTGTGACAGGGTTCGATGGCTACACCTTC	CASSVTGFDGYTF
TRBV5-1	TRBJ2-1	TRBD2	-	TGCGCCAGCAGCTTGGTCCCCGGGGGAGGGAACAATGAGCAGTTCTTC	CASSLVPGGGNNEQFF
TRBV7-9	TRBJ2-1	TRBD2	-	TGTGCCAGCAGCCCGGGGGGGTTCTCCTACAATGAGCAGTTCTTC	CASSPGGFSYNEQFF
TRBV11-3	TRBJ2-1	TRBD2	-	TGTGCCAGCAGCCCCCCGGGACTAGCGGGAAACAATGAGCAGTTCTTC	CASSPPGLAGNNEQFF
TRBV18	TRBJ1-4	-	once	TGTGCCAGCTCACCACCAGGGCGGGCAGGTGGGACTAATGAAAAACTGTTTTTT	CASSPPGRAGGTNEKLFF
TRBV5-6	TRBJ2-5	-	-	TGTGCCAGCAGCAGTTTATCCTTAGACAAACAAACGGAGACCCAGTACTTC	CASSSLSLDKQTETQYF
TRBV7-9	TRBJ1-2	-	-	TGTTCCAGCAGCTCTCGACGGGAAGCTAACTATGGCTACACCTTC	CSSSSRREANYGYTF
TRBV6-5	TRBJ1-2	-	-	TGTGCCAGCAGTTATAATGGGGACTACTATGGCTACACCTTC	CASSYNGDYYGYTF
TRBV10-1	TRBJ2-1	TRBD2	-	TGCGCCAGCAGTCCGGGACTAGCCGGTGAGCAGTTCTTC	CASSPGLAGEQFF
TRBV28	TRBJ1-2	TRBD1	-	TGTGCCAGCAGTCCCGAGGGACAGTACTATGGCTACACCTTC	CASSPEGQYYGYTF
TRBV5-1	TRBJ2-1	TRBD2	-	TGCGCCAGCAGCTGGGGATGGGGACTAGCGGTGGGCAATGAGCAGTTCTTC	CASSWGWGLAVGNEQFF
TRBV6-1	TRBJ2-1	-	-	TGTGCCAGCAGTGCGGCGTCTCTCGAGGGCAATGAGCAGTTCTTC	CASSAASLEGNEQFF
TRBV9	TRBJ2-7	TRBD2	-	TGTGCCAGCAGCGTAGGGGGACTAGACCACGAGCAGTACTTC	CASSVGGLDHEQYF
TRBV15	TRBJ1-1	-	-	TGTGCCACCAGCAGAGATCAGGCGGAAGCTTTCTTT	CATSRDQAEAFF